One sample yielded the 13 T cell receptor beta chains listed below, sequenced in a study of T cell responses to AZD1222 COVID-19 vaccine. Sequenced by immunoSEQ multiplex PCR; TCRdb stores in-frame clones only, minus some. The sample gives 110,000 to 150,000 clones, 92% of which show up once; more than 3% is in the top ten. The input for sequencing was peripheral blood, taken 28 days after the second AZD1222 dose. The receptors shown here come from an adult who received the AZD1222 COVID-19 vaccine.

Points on this clone: Other DNA sequences of this sample code for an identical CDR3. The CDR3 DNA sequence: TGTGCCAGCAGTTTACGATATAGCAATCAGCCCCAGCATTTT. This gives the protein CASSLRYSNQPQHF. The genes are TRBV28 and TRBJ1-5; D unclear. Trimming took off 2 bases at V and 0 bases at J, with 5 bases between the two ends. Per the germline V gene, CDR1 is MDHEN and CDR2 is SYDVKM. This CDR3 has 14 amino acids.

This clone was recorded only once. The chain has TRBV5-4 and TRBJ2-5, with D possibly matching TRBD1 (6 bases). Germline V gene lookup returns CDR1 SGHNT and CDR2 YYREEE (reference sequence). The CDR3 is made up of 13 amino acids. V lost 4 bases to trimming and J lost 5 bases, with 12 bases between them. This chain's CDR3 is CASSKTGPETQYF. CDR3 bases: TGTGCCAGCAGCAAAACAGGGCCTGAGACCCAGTACTTC.

This clone appeared a single time. This sequence joins TRBV30 and TRBJ2-7; D gene ambiguous. The CDR3 is 16 residues long. Trimming took 4 bases from V and 0 from J, leaving 19 bases between them. Looked up from germline, CDR1 is GTSNPN and CDR2 is SVGIG (reference sequence). For the CDR3, the DNA is TGTGCCTGGAACCCCCGGTTCGGTGGGATCTCCTACGAGCAGTACTTC. Amino acid sequence: CAWNPRFGGISYEQYF.

The gene calls are TRBV11-2 and TRBJ2-7, with D uncertain. Germline CDR1 and CDR2: SGHAT and FQNNGV. The CDR3 sequence is 12 residues long. V was cut by 5 bases and J by 4 bases, with 9 bases left in between. The CDR3, as DNA: TGTGCCAGCAGCCCCGACCGTTACGAGCAGTACTTC. This sequence encodes CASSPDRYEQYF.

The genes are TRBV14 and TRBJ2-5, with TRBD2 matching over 7 bases. Germline trimming cut 3 bases from V and 0 bases from J; bases unmatched to any gene: 4. The CDR3 is 15 residues long. Germline CDR1 and CDR2: SGHDN and FVKESK. CDR3 protein: CASSHWREHQETQYF. The DNA of the CDR3 is TGTGCCAGCAGCCATTGGCGGGAGCACCAAGAGACCCAGTACTTC. Filled out from reference TRBV14 and TRBJ2-5, the complete variable domain reads EAGVTQFPSHSVIEKGQTVTLRCDPISGHDNLYWYRRVMGKEIKFLLHFVKESKQDESGMPNNRFLAERTGGTYSTLKVQPAELEDSGVYFCASSHWREHQETQYFGPGTRLLVL.

V usage is TRBV7-9 and J usage is TRBJ2-5, with 7 bases fitting TRBD1. This CDR3 comprises 13 residues. Losses at the gene ends were 4 bases for V and 2 bases for J; bases not matched to a gene: 1. From germline, CDR1 is SEHNR and CDR2 FQNEAQ (reference sequence). CDR3 coding DNA: TGTGCCAGCAGCTCGGACAGGCAAGAGACCCAGTACTTC. This sequence encodes CASSSDRQETQYF.

CDR3 residues: CASSGYTDTQYF. The CDR3 DNA reads as TGTGCCAGCTCAGGATACACAGATACGCAGTATTTT. This chain uses TRBV28 with TRBJ2-3; D ambiguous. Germline V CDR1 and CDR2: MDHEN, SYDVKM. V lost 8 bases, J lost 2 bases, and 8 bases lay in between. The CDR3 sequence is 12 residues long.

V is TRBV13 and J is TRBJ1-5; 7 bases agree with TRBD1. This CDR3 contains 15 residues. Germline-derived CDR1 and CDR2 are PRHDT and FYEKMQ (reference sequence). After removal of 5 bases from V and 4 bases from J, the junction contained 8 bases not matched to a gene. The CDR3 loop reads CASSGQGGLNQPQHF. The CDR3 DNA is TGTGCCAGCAGCGGCCAGGGGGGACTAAATCAGCCCCAGCATTTT.

This clone occurred a few times. This chain uses TRBV11-2 with TRBJ2-7; 13 positions agree with TRBD2. The CDR3 has 15 residues. Germline trimming cut 3 bases from V and 3 bases from J; bases unmatched to any gene: 2. Germline CDR1 reads SGHAT; CDR2 reads FQNNGV. The CDR3 loop reads CASSFRTSGSYEQYF. CDR3 bases: TGTGCCAGCAGCTTCAGGACTAGCGGGAGCTACGAGCAGTACTTC.

This chain connects TRBV18 to TRBJ1-5; D is unresolved. The CDR3 contains 14 residues. Trimming took off 3 bases at V and 0 bases at J, with 6 bases between the two ends. Germline V lookup: CDR1 KGHSH, CDR2 LQKENI. CDR3 sequence reads: CASSPGSSNQPQHF. The CDR3 DNA reads TGTGCCAGCTCACCGGGGAGTAGCAATCAGCCCCAGCATTTT.

The chain uses TRBV11-3 and TRBJ2-1; 11 nucleotides align to TRBD2. Germline assignment: CDR1 SGHNT and CDR2 YENEEA. V lost 2 bases to trimming and J lost 10 bases; unmatched junction nucleotides: 7. This CDR3 region has 15 residues. In DNA form, the CDR3 reads TGTGCCAGCAGCTTACGTAGCGGGAGGGCCGTGGAGCAGTTCTTC. Residues: CASSLRSGRAVEQFF.

This clone has a single count. CDR3 coding DNA: TGTGCCAGCAGTTTATCGCCTGATACGCAGTATTTT. It specifies CASSLSPDTQYF. The chain employs TRBV27 and TRBJ2-3; D call uncertain. Germline lookup yields CDR1 MNHEY and CDR2 SMNVEV (reference sequence). This CDR3 has 12 amino acids. The germline V and J ends were trimmed by 0 bases and 6 bases, with 4 bases remaining between them.

The CDR3 nucleotides read TGTGCCAGCAGCGAGCTTCGGACTAGCGGGAACAATGAGCAGTTCTTC. It encodes CASSELRTSGNNEQFF. The rearrangement joins TRBV7-9 to TRBJ2-1; 12 nucleotides agree with TRBD2. Trimming at V came to 5 bases and at J to 5 bases, leaving 7 bases not matched to a gene. This CDR3 has 16 residues. CDR1 and CDR2 (germline): SEHNR, FQNEAQ (reference sequence).